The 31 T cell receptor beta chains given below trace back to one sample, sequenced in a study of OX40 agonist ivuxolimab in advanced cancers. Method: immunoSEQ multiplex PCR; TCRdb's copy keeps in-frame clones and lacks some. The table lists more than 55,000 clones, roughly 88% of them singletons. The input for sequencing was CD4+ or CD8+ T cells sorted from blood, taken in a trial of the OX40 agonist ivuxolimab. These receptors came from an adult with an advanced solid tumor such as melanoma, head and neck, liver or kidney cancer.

The CDR3 DNA reads TGCGCCAGCAGCTCGAGGTGGGGCTCTGAAGCTTTCTTT. Its protein is CASSSRWGSEAFF. The V and J genes are TRBV5-1 and TRBJ1-1, with D perhaps TRBD1 (5 bases). The CDR3 has 13 residues. V lost 3 bases and J lost 6, with 12 bases in between. CDR1 and CDR2 (germline): SGHRS, YFSETQ.

CDR3 sequence reads: CASSFSGLNTEAFF. CDR3 DNA sequence: TGTGCCAGCAGCTTCTCAGGTTTGAACACTGAAGCTTTCTTT. The V gene is TRBV5-4, the J gene TRBJ1-1; D is ambiguous. CDR3 length: 14 residues. Between the trimmed V and J ends, which lost 2 bases and 0 bases, there was a span of 8 bases. Germline loops: CDR1 SGHNT, CDR2 YYREEE (reference sequence).

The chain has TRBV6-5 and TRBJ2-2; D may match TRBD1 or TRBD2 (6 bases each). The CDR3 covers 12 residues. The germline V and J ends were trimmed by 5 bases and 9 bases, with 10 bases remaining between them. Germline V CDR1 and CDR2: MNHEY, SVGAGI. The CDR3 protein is CASSPGARELFF. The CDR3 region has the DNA TGTGCCAGCAGTCCGGGGGCCAGGGAGCTGTTTTTT.

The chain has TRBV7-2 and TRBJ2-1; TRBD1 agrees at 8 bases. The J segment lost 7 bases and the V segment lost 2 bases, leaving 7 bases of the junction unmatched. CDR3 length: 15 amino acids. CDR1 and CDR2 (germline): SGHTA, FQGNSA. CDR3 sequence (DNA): TGTGCCAGCAGCTTAAATCAGGGGGCTATGAATGAGCAGTTCTTC. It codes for CASSLNQGAMNEQFF.

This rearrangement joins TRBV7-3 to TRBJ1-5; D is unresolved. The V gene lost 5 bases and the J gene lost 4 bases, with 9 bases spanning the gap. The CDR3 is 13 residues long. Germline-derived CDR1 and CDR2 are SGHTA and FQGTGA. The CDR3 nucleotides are TGTGCCAGCAGCCATCCGCAGAATCAGCCCCAGCATTTT. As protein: CASSHPQNQPQHF.

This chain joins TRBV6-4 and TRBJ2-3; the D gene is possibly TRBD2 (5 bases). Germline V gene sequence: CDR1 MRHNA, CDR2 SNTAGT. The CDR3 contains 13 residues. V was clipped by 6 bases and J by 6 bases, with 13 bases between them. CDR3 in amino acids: CASSLEDWDTQYF. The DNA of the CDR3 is TGTGCCAGCAGCCTGGAGGATTGGGATACGCAGTATTTT.

CDR3: CAIGGVQDTQYF. CDR3 bases: TGTGCCATCGGCGGGGTTCAGGATACGCAGTATTTT. The chain recombines TRBV10-3 with TRBJ2-3; tentatively, D is TRBD2 (6 bases). Per germline, CDR1 ENHRY and CDR2 SYGVKD. Between the trimmed V and J ends, which lost 8 bases and 6 bases, there was a span of 12 bases. The length of the CDR3 is 12 residues.

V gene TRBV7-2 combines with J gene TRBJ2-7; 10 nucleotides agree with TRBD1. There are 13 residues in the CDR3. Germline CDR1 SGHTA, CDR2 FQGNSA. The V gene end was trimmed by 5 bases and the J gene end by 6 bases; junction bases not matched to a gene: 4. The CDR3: CASSNDRGREQYF. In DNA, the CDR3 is TGTGCCAGCAGCAACGACAGGGGGCGCGAGCAGTACTTC.

The CDR3 sequence: CASSPSPGGDDQPQHF. CDR3 coding DNA: TGCGCCAGCAGCCCCTCTCCCGGGGGGGATGATCAGCCCCAGCATTTT. This sequence joins TRBV5-1 and TRBJ1-5, with D maybe TRBD1 (5 bases). The V gene lost 4 bases and the J gene lost 5 bases, with 19 bases spanning the gap. CDR3 size: 16 residues. Germline CDR1 is SGHRS and CDR2 is YFSETQ. The full variable domain, in which reference TRBV5-1 and TRBJ1-5 provide the parts outside the CDR3, is KAGVTQTPRYLIKTRGQQVTLSCSPISGHRSVSWYQQTPGQGLQFLFEYFSETQRNKGNFPGRFSGRQFSNSRSEMNVSTLELGDSALYLCASSPSPGGDDQPQHFGDGTRLSIL.

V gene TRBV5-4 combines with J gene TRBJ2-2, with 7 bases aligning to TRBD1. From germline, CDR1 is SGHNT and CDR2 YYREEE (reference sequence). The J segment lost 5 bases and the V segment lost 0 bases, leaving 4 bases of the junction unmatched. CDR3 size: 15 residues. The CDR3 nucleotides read TGTGCCAGCAGCTTGGACAGGGGCGGAACCGGGGAGCTGTTTTTT. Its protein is CASSLDRGGTGELFF.

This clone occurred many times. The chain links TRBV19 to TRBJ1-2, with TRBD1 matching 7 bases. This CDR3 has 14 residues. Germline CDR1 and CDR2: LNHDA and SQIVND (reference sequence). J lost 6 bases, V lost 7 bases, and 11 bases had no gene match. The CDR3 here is CASKEADREDGYTF. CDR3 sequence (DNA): TGTGCCAGTAAGGAAGCCGACAGGGAGGATGGCTACACCTTC.

DNA of the CDR3: TGTGCCAGCAGCTATGACAGCTTCACCAGCTCCTACAATGAGCAGTTCTTC. Translating it yields CASSYDSFTSSYNEQFF. V usage is TRBV5-4 and J usage is TRBJ2-1; D may be TRBD1 (5 bases). The V end was cut by 3 bases, the J end by 0 bases, with 16 bases between. Germline loops: CDR1 SGHNT, CDR2 YYREEE (reference sequence). CDR3 size: 17 residues.

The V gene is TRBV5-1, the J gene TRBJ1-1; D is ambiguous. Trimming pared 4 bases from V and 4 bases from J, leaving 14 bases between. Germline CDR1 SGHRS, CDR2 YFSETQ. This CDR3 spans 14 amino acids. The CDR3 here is CASSVDGVGTEAFF. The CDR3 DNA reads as TGCGCCAGCAGCGTAGACGGTGTAGGCACTGAAGCTTTCTTT.

The CDR3 reads CASSQDATQGKAEAFF. As DNA, the CDR3 is TGTGCCAGCAGCCAAGATGCGACCCAGGGTAAGGCTGAAGCTTTCTTT. The chain couples TRBV4-2 to TRBJ1-1, with D possibly TRBD1 on 5 matching bases. The CDR3 has 16 amino acids. Germline CDR1 LGHNA, CDR2 YNFKEQ. Trimming pared 0 bases from V and 6 bases from J, leaving 17 bases between.

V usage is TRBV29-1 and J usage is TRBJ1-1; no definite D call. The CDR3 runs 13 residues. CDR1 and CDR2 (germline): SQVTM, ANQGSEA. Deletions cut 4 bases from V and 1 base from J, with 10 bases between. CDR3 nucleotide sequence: TGCAGCGTTGTTAGTCACCCGAACACTGAAGCTTTCTTT. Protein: CSVVSHPNTEAFF.

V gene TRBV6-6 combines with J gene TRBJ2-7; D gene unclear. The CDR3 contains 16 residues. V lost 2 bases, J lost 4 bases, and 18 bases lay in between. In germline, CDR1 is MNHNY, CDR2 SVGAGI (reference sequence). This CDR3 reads CASSYAGRWSIYEQYF. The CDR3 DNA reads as TGTGCCAGCAGTTACGCAGGCCGATGGAGCATTTACGAGCAGTACTTC.

The CDR3 nucleotides read TGCGCCAGCAGCTTGGCCTCGTTGGGGAGTCTAAAAGAAAAACTGTTTTTT. As protein: CASSLASLGSLKEKLFF. The rearrangement joins TRBV5-1 to TRBJ1-4; D is ambiguous. Germline lookup yields CDR1 SGHRS and CDR2 YFSETQ. V was cut by 0 bases and J by 8 bases, with 20 bases left in between. This CDR3 comprises 17 residues.

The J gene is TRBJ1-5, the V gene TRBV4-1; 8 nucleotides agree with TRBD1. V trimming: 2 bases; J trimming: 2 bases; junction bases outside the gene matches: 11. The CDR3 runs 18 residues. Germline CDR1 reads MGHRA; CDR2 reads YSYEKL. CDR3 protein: CASSQIRTGLGGNQPQHF. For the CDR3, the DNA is TGCGCCAGCAGCCAAATCAGGACAGGGCTGGGGGGCAATCAGCCCCAGCATTTT.

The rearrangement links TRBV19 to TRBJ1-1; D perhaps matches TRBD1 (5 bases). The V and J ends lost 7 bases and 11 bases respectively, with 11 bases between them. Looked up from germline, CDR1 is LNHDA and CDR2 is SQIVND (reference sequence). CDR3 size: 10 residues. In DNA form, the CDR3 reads TGTGCCAGTATGGGGGGGTCGGCTTTCTTT. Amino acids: CASMGGSAFF.

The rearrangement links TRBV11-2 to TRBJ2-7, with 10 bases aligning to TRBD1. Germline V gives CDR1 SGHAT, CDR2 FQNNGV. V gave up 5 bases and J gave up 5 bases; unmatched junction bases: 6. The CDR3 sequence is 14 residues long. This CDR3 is CASSLTGGIDEQYF. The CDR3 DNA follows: TGTGCCAGCAGCCTGACAGGGGGCATAGACGAGCAGTACTTC.

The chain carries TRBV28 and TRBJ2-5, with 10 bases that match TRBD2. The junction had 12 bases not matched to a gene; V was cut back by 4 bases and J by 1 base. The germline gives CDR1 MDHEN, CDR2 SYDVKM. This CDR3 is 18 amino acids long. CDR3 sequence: CASSSPTFSGGTQETQYF. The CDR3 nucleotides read TGTGCCAGCAGTTCCCCTACCTTTAGCGGGGGGACCCAAGAGACCCAGTACTTC.

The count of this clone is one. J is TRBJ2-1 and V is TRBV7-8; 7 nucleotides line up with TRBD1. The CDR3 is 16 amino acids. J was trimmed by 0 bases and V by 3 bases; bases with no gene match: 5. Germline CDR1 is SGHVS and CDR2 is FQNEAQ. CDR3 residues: CASSLTGSPSYNEQFF. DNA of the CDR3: TGTGCCAGCAGCTTGACAGGGTCCCCCTCCTACAATGAGCAGTTCTTC.

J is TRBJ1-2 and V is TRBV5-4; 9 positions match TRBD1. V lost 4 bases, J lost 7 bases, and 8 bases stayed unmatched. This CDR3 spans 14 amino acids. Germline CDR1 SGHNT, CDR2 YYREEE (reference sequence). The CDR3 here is CASSTGQGRGGYTF. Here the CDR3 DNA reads TGTGCCAGCAGCACAGGACAGGGGAGGGGTGGCTACACCTTC.

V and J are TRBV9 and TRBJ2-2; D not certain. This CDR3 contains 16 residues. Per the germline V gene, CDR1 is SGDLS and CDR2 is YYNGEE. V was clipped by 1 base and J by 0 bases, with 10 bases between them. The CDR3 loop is CASSVRALANTGELFF. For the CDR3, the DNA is TGTGCCAGCAGCGTACGGGCTCTAGCGAACACCGGGGAGCTGTTTTTT.

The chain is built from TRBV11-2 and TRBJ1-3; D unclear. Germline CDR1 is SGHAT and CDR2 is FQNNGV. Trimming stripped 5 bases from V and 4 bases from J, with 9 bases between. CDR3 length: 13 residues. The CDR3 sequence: CASSMGPGNTIYF. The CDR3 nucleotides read TGTGCCAGCAGCATGGGCCCCGGAAACACCATATATTTT.

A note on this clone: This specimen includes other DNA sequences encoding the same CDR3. CDR3 amino acids: CASSLLGLYEQYF. The DNA for the CDR3 is TGTGCCAGCAGCTTATTAGGGCTGTACGAGCAGTACTTC. The chain is built from TRBV7-9 and TRBJ2-7, with D unresolved. V shed 2 bases and J shed 4 bases, with 9 bases lying between them. The V gene's germline CDR1 is SEHNR and CDR2 FQNEAQ (reference sequence). The CDR3 is made up of 13 amino acids.

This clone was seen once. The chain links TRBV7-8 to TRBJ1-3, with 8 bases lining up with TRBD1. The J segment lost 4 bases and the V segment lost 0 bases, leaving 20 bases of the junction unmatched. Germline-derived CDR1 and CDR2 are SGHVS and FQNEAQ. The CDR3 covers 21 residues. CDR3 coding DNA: TGTGCCAGCAGCTTAGCCGGAACCGGGACAGGTTTTTACGGCTCGGGAAACACCATATATTTT. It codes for CASSLAGTGTGFYGSGNTIYF.

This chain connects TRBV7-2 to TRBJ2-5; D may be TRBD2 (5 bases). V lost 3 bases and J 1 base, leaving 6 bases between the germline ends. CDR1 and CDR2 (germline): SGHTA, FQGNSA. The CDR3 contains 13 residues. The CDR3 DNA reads TGTGCCAGCAGCTTCCTAGCCCAAGAGACCCAGTACTTC. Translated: CASSFLAQETQYF.

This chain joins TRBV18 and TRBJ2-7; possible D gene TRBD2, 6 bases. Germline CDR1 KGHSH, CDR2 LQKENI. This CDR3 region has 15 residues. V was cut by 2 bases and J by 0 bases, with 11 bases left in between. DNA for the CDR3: TGTGCCAGCTCACCAGAGGAGGGGTTCTCCTACGAGCAGTACTTC. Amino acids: CASSPEEGFSYEQYF.

The CDR3 nucleotides are TGCGCAGATTCCAACTATGGCTACACCTTC. This translates into CADSNYGYTF. The genes are TRBV10-1 and TRBJ1-2, with D unclear. Germline CDR1 and CDR2: WNHNN and SYGVQD (reference sequence). This CDR3 contains 10 residues.

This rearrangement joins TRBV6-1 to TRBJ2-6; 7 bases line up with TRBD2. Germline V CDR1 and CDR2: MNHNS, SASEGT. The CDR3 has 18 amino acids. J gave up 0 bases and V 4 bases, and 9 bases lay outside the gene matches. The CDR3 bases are TGTGCCAGCAGTGCTTCAGGTGGGGGGGACTCTGGGGCCAACGTCCTGACTTTC. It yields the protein CASSASGGGDSGANVLTF.